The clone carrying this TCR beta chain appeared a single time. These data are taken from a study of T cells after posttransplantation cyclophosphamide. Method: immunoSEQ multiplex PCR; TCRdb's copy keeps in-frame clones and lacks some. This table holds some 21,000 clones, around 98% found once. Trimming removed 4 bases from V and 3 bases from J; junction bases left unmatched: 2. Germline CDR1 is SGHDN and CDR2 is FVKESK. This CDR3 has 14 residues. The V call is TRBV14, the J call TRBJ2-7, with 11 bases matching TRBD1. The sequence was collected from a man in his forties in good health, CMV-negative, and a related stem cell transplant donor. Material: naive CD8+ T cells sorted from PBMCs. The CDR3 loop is CASSLGTGGYEQYF. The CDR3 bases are TGTGCCAGCAGCCTCGGGACAGGGGGCTACGAGCAGTACTTC.